What follows are 21 T cell receptor beta chains derived from one specimen sequenced in a study of blood T cells in healthy people across ages. The authors ran a second PCR of about 6 to 11 cycles using a sample-barcoded 5' primer and a J-beta primer mix. Via MiXCR, TCRdb re-called the 5' RACE reads, giving one row per CDR3 protein. There are approximately 800,000 distinct CDR3 sequences in the sample; approximately 25% occur only once, and 3% to 4% lies in the top ten. The same sample was also used in a study of T cells of mothers and their children.

Sequencing was carried out using blood. Receptors were obtained from a boy between 5 and 17 years old in good health.

The chain is built from TRBV25-1 and TRBJ2-4; perhaps TRBD1 as D (5 bases). The V and J ends lost 6 bases and 3 bases respectively, with 12 bases between them. The V gene's germline CDR1 is MGHDK and CDR2 SYGVNS. This CDR3 comprises 14 residues. CDR3 amino acids: CASRSTGGKNIQYF. The DNA for the CDR3 is TGTGCCAGCAGATCTACAGGCGGCAAAAACATTCAGTACTTC. Drawing the rest from reference TRBV25-1 and TRBJ2-4, the complete variable domain is EADIYQTPRYLVIGTGKKITLECSQTMGHDKMYWYQQDPGMELHLIHYSYGVNSTEKGDLSSESTVSRIRTEHFPLTLESARPSHTSQYLCASRSTGGKNIQYFGAGTRLSVL.

This clonotype was recorded a few times. An end of the junction does not agree with germline; a read error may underlie this. The chain carries TRBV27 and TRBJ2-1, with D hard to call. The CDR3 totals 14 residues. CDR1 and CDR2 from the germline V gene are MNHEY and SMNVEV (reference sequence). The CDR3 coding sequence is TGTGCCAGCAGTTTATATGGGTCGGTCCCGAGCAAGTACTTC. Amino acid sequence: CASSLYGSVPSKYF.

The chain couples TRBV12-3 or TRBV12-4 to TRBJ2-3, with D unresolved. This CDR3 spans 13 amino acids. Trimming left V 6 bases short and J 2 bases short, with 9 bases between. CDR3 sequence (DNA): TGTGCCAGCAGGCCCCCATACACAGATACGCAGTATTTT. Translated, it gives CASRPPYTDTQYF.

This chain connects TRBV27 to TRBJ2-3; 9 bases agree with TRBD2. Trimming cost V 9 bases and J 4 bases; bases outside gene matches: 8. Germline values: CDR1 MNHEY, CDR2 SMNVEV (reference sequence). The CDR3 spans 14 residues. CDR3 in DNA: TGTGCCAGTTTCGATAGCGGGGGCGCAGATACGCAGTATTTT. It encodes CASFDSGGADTQYF.

The chain uses TRBV28 and TRBJ1-2, with a tentative D call TRBD1 (5 bases). Germline V lookup: CDR1 MDHEN, CDR2 SYDVKM. The CDR3 totals 14 residues. Trimming cost V 7 bases and J 4 bases, with 16 bases left between them. CDR3 sequence reads: CASKPAWGGYGYTF. CDR3 in DNA: TGTGCCAGCAAACCGGCCTGGGGGGGCTATGGCTACACCTTC.

Only a few counts were recorded for this clonotype. The chain combines TRBV7-2 with TRBJ2-5; TRBD2 aligns across 9 bases. The V gene's germline CDR1 is SGHTA and CDR2 FQGNSA. The V and J ends lost 3 bases and 5 bases, in that order; junction bases with no gene match: 7. The CDR3 loop spans 15 amino acids. The CDR3 sequence: CASSFGSGGGETQYF. CDR3 bases: TGTGCCAGCAGCTTCGGTAGCGGGGGCGGTGAGACCCAGTACTTC.

In its sample, this clonotype was seen a few times. The rearrangement joins TRBV12-3 or TRBV12-4 to TRBJ2-7, with 7 bases aligning to TRBD1. CDR3 length: 13 residues. V lost 4 bases, J lost 2 bases, and 2 bases stayed unmatched. In DNA form, the CDR3 reads TGTGCCAGCAGTTGGGACAGCGCCTACGAGCAGTACTTC. As protein: CASSWDSAYEQYF.

The chain is built from TRBV11-2 and TRBJ1-2, with a weak D call TRBD1 (5 bases). Germline loops: CDR1 SGHAT, CDR2 FQNNGV. The CDR3 loop spans 16 amino acids. Trimming stripped 4 bases from V and 4 bases from J, with 19 bases between. The CDR3 region is CASSSVRGPSGYGYTF. CDR3 DNA: TGTGCCAGCAGCTCCGTACGGGGCCCCTCCGGCTATGGCTACACCTTC.

The chain recombines TRBV5-1 with TRBJ2-3; TRBD1 matches 8 bases. Germline trimming cut 6 bases from V and 4 bases from J; bases unmatched to any gene: 10. Looked up from germline, CDR1 is SGHRS and CDR2 is YFSETQ. The CDR3 consists of 15 residues. CDR3 bases: TGCGCCAGCAAGAAACAGGGGGTCGGCGCAGATACGCAGTATTTT. Protein sequence: CASKKQGVGADTQYF.

The sample holds many counts of this clonotype. V usage is TRBV28 and J usage is TRBJ2-7; TRBD1 might be the D (6 bases). Germline values: CDR1 MDHEN, CDR2 SYDVKM. The germline V and J ends were trimmed by 4 bases and 4 bases, with 11 bases remaining between them. The CDR3 consists of 13 residues. The CDR3: CASSYREAYEQYF. In DNA form, the CDR3 reads TGTGCCAGCAGTTACAGGGAAGCGTACGAGCAGTACTTC.

This clonotype turned up a few times. The chain has TRBV28 and TRBJ2-5; possible D gene TRBD1, 5 bases. CDR3 length equals 11 residues. Germline CDR1 reads MDHEN; CDR2 reads SYDVKM. Trimming shortened V by 4 bases and J by 11 bases, and 11 bases separated the two germline ends. The CDR3 loop is CASSSRVGQYF. The CDR3 coding sequence is TGTGCCAGCAGTTCCAGGGTCGGGCAGTACTTC.

This clonotype was recorded a few times. This chain links TRBV12-3 or TRBV12-4 with TRBJ2-5; tentatively, D is TRBD1 (5 bases). The assigned J gene may be wrong: the sequence end matches TRBJ2-7 better. This CDR3 has 13 amino acids. In DNA form, the CDR3 reads TGTGCCAGCAGCTTTCTGGGGCCCTACGAGCAGTACTTC. It codes for CASSFLGPYEQYF.

CDR3 region: CSASGRDPYEQYF. For the CDR3, the DNA is TGCAGCGCTAGCGGGAGGGACCCTTACGAGCAGTACTTC. The V gene is TRBV29-1, the J gene TRBJ2-5; 12 nucleotides line up with TRBD2. The end of the DNA is better explained by TRBJ2-7, so the J call may be wrong. The CDR3 consists of 13 residues. Looked up from germline, CDR1 is SQVTM and CDR2 is ANQGSEA.

The chain combines TRBV7-6 with TRBJ2-5; D is unclear. The better agreement between TRBJ2-7 and the DNA end casts doubt on the J call. Germline CDR1 is SGHVS and CDR2 is FNYEAQ. The CDR3 is made up of 13 amino acids. CDR3 bases: TGTGCCAGCAGCTTACATCGCTCCTACGAGCAGTACTTC. Its protein product is CASSLHRSYEQYF.

V usage is TRBV6-1 and J usage is TRBJ1-4; 10 positions agree with TRBD1. Germline lookup yields CDR1 MNHNS and CDR2 SASEGT. This CDR3 has 14 residues. V shed 4 bases, J shed 9 bases, and the junction held 5 bases outside the gene matches. The CDR3 DNA reads TGTGCCAGCAGTGCCGGGACAGGGGATCAAAAACTGTTTTTT. Translation: CASSAGTGDQKLFF.

The DNA of the CDR3 is TGTGCCAGCAGCTTGGGACAGGCGTCGACCTACGAGCAGTACTTC. Amino acids: CASSLGQASTYEQYF. The V gene is TRBV5-6, the J gene TRBJ2-1; TRBD1 is a possible D gene (6 bases). The J call may be wrong; the DNA end is better matched by TRBJ2-7. There are 15 residues in the CDR3. Looked up from germline, CDR1 is SGHDT and CDR2 is YYEEEE.

This clonotype was found a few times. The chain combines TRBV27 with TRBJ2-1, with TRBD2 identical over 15 bases. The CDR3 covers 17 residues. Germline-derived CDR1 and CDR2 are MNHEY and SMNVEV (reference sequence). V was clipped by 8 bases and J by 0 bases; unmatched bases: 5. CDR3 sequence (DNA): TGTGCCAGCGGGACTAGCGGGGGGAATAGCTCCTACAATGAGCAGTTCTTC. It encodes CASGTSGGNSSYNEQFF.

The chain employs TRBV28 and TRBJ1-2; weak D call: TRBD1 (6 bases). Germline V gene lookup returns CDR1 MDHEN and CDR2 SYDVKM. Trimming stripped 7 bases from V and 3 bases from J, with 27 bases between. The CDR3 extends over 18 amino acids. The CDR3: CASTPANSKTGGDYGYTF. The CDR3 DNA is TGTGCCAGCACCCCGGCTAACTCCAAGACAGGAGGAGACTATGGCTACACCTTC.

This clonotype has a handful of counts. This CDR3 is CSVEGRGAGKNIQYF. CDR3 nucleotide sequence: TGCAGCGTTGAAGGGAGAGGGGCGGGCAAAAACATTCAGTACTTC. V and J are TRBV29-1 and TRBJ2-4; D possibly uses TRBD1 or TRBD2 (5 bases each). Germline-derived CDR1 and CDR2 are SQVTM and ANQGSEA. CDR3 size: 15 residues. Trimming pared 1 base from V and 3 bases from J, leaving 13 bases between.

The J gene is TRBJ2-5, the V gene TRBV20-1, with 8 bases matching TRBD1. The CDR3 length is 12 residues. Germline lookup yields CDR1 DFQATT and CDR2 SNEGSKA (reference sequence). With V trimmed by 6 bases and J by 4 bases, 4 bases remained unmatched. The CDR3 region is CSAPTGAETQYF. Written as DNA, the CDR3 is TGCAGTGCGCCGACAGGGGCAGAGACCCAGTACTTC.

Only a few counts were recorded for this clonotype. J is TRBJ1-2 and V is TRBV5-1; D is possibly TRBD1 (6 bases). Trimming took off 0 bases at V and 4 bases at J, with 10 bases between the two ends. CDR3 length: 14 residues. Germline V CDR1 and CDR2: SGHRS, YFSETQ. The CDR3 spells CASSLDGGIYGYTF. In DNA form, the CDR3 reads TGCGCCAGCAGCTTGGACGGGGGCATCTATGGCTACACCTTC.